What follows are 2 T cell receptor beta chains derived from one specimen sequenced in a study of blood T cell repertoires in COVID-19. Produced via immunoSEQ multiplex PCR; TCRdb's table is partial and in-frame only. The profile shows around 32,000 clones, 80% to 90% of them singletons. Input material: peripheral blood. All receptors come from an elderly woman with active or convalescent COVID-19.

The rearrangement uses TRBV7-3 and TRBJ2-2, with D unclear. The CDR3 runs to 15 residues. The V gene lost 4 bases and the J gene lost 0 bases, with 9 bases spanning the gap. In germline, CDR1 is SGHTA, CDR2 FQGTGA. Written as DNA, the CDR3 is TGTGCCAGCAGCTCAACACCTACGAACACCGGGGAGCTGTTTTTT. This translates into CASSSTPTNTGELFF.

This chain links TRBV2 with TRBJ1-3; D unresolved. With 3 bases removed from V and 5 bases from J, the gap between germline ends came to 8 bases. CDR1 and CDR2 from the germline V gene are SNHLY and FYNNEI. CDR3 size: 13 residues. CDR3 DNA: TGTGCCAGCAGTGACCTTTTTAGAAACACCATATATTTT. This translates into CASSDLFRNTIYF.